These 13 T cell receptor beta chains were sequenced from one sample in a study of radiotherapy plus CTLA-4 blockade in lung cancer. Assay: immunoSEQ multiplex PCR; the TCRdb copy retains only in-frame clones and omits some. The profile covers more than 95,000 clones, with approximately 80% appearing a single time and over 4% taken by the ten largest. This sample comprised peripheral blood, obtained from a patient treated with radiotherapy plus ipilimumab. These receptors came from a human donor with non-small cell lung cancer who had a partial response to radiotherapy plus ipilimumab.

The gene calls are TRBV28 and TRBJ1-2; tentatively, D is TRBD1 (5 bases). This CDR3 comprises 16 residues. Trimming took 4 bases from V and 3 from J, leaving 18 bases between them. From germline, CDR1 is MDHEN and CDR2 SYDVKM. The CDR3 DNA reads TGTGCCAGCAGTTCCCCGCTTGGGGCATCGGACTATGGCTACACCTTC. This codes for CASSSPLGASDYGYTF.

The rearrangement links TRBV6-5 to TRBJ2-7; tentative D call: TRBD1 (6 bases). Germline V gene lookup returns CDR1 MNHEY and CDR2 SVGAGI. This CDR3 is built from 15 residues. The V gene lost 2 bases and the J gene lost 2 bases, with 13 bases spanning the gap. The CDR3 DNA follows: TGTGCCAGCAGTTACCGTGACAGGCCTGCCTACGAGCAGTACTTC. Translated: CASSYRDRPAYEQYF.

This chain joins TRBV28 and TRBJ1-1; TRBD1 might be the D (5 bases). Trimming took 5 bases from V and 0 from J, leaving 10 bases between them. Germline V CDR1 and CDR2: MDHEN, SYDVKM. The CDR3 consists of 14 residues. CDR3 bases: TGTGCCAGCAGTCTGCAACAGGTGAACACTGAAGCTTTCTTT. Amino acid sequence: CASSLQQVNTEAFF. The whole variable domain, remainder taken from reference TRBV28 and TRBJ1-1, is DVKVTQSSRYLVKRTGEKVFLECVQDMDHENMFWYRQDPGLGLRLIYFSYDVKMKEKGDIPEGYSVSREKKERFSLILESASTNQTSMYLCASSLQQVNTEAFFGQGTRLTVV.

The V gene is TRBV27, the J gene TRBJ2-5, with unresolved D. V lost 0 bases to trimming and J lost 1 base, with 21 bases between them. CDR3 size: 19 residues. The germline gives CDR1 MNHEY, CDR2 SMNVEV (reference sequence). CDR3 bases: TGTGCCAGCAGTTTATCGCCCCCCCGGATTGCGGTCCTCCAAGAGACCCAGTACTTC. Translation: CASSLSPPRIAVLQETQYF.

In DNA form, the CDR3 reads TGTGCCTGGAGGAGAGCCCGGGAGGTCTACAATGAGCAGTTCTTC. It encodes CAWRRAREVYNEQFF. V and J are TRBV30 and TRBJ2-1, with 7 bases identical to TRBD2. Germline values: CDR1 GTSNPN, CDR2 SVGIG (reference sequence). This CDR3 is 15 amino acids long. Trimming took 3 bases from V and 3 from J; bases not matched to a gene: 8.

The V and J genes are TRBV4-2 and TRBJ2-1, with 11 bases identical to TRBD2. This CDR3 contains 17 residues. In germline, CDR1 is LGHNA, CDR2 YNFKEQ. V gave up 4 bases and J gave up 4 bases; unmatched junction bases: 9. CDR3 sequence reads: CASSRSSGRAGYNEQFF. As DNA, the CDR3 is TGTGCCAGCAGCCGGAGTAGCGGGAGGGCCGGTTACAATGAGCAGTTCTTC.

This sequence joins TRBV4-2 and TRBJ1-3, with D uncertain. V dropped 3 bases and J dropped 0 bases, with 9 bases sitting between them. CDR1 is LGHNA, CDR2 YNFKEQ, per germline. This CDR3 spans 15 amino acids. The CDR3 here is CASSQGPSSGNTIYF. DNA of the CDR3: TGTGCCAGCAGCCAGGGCCCGAGCTCTGGAAACACCATATATTTT.

The J gene is TRBJ2-5, the V gene TRBV7-3, with 7 bases that match TRBD2. The germline CDR1 and CDR2 sequences are SGHTA and FQGTGA. The CDR3 runs 13 residues. V dropped 5 bases and J dropped 7; count of bases not matched to a gene: 7. The CDR3: CASSRNREGTQYF. The CDR3 region has the DNA TGTGCCAGCAGCCGTAATAGGGAGGGGACCCAGTACTTC.

V usage is TRBV5-1 and J usage is TRBJ2-1; D is unresolved. The length of the CDR3 is 13 residues. V lost 2 bases and J lost 2, with 5 bases in between. From germline, CDR1 is SGHRS and CDR2 YFSETQ. This CDR3 reads CASSFRTYNEQFF. In nucleotides, the CDR3 is TGCGCCAGCAGCTTTCGTACCTACAATGAGCAGTTCTTC. The full variable domain, rest sourced from reference TRBV5-1 and TRBJ2-1, is KAGVTQTPRYLIKTRGQQVTLSCSPISGHRSVSWYQQTPGQGLQFLFEYFSETQRNKGNFPGRFSGRQFSNSRSEMNVSTLELGDSALYLCASSFRTYNEQFFGPGTRLTVL.

The gene calls are TRBV30 and TRBJ2-2; 9 positions match TRBD2. The J segment lost 3 bases and the V segment lost 1 base, leaving 9 bases of the junction unmatched. The CDR3 runs 17 residues. Germline V lookup: CDR1 GTSNPN, CDR2 SVGIG (reference sequence). The CDR3 DNA sequence: TGTGCCTGGAGTGCCGGACTAGCGAGTTTCGACACCGGGGAGCTGTTTTTT. It specifies CAWSAGLASFDTGELFF.

J is TRBJ1-1 and V is TRBV5-1; D is ambiguous. CDR1 is SGHRS and CDR2 is YFSETQ in the germline V gene. This CDR3 has 13 residues. The V end lost 1 base, the J end lost 0 bases, and 4 bases lay between the germline ends. Written as DNA, the CDR3 is TGCGCCAGCAGCTTGACGGTGAACACTGAAGCTTTCTTT. Translated, it gives CASSLTVNTEAFF.

The V gene is TRBV28, the J gene TRBJ2-1; D gene ambiguous. There are 11 residues in the CDR3. V shed 4 bases and J shed 12 bases, with 10 bases lying between them. Germline values: CDR1 MDHEN, CDR2 SYDVKM. The DNA for the CDR3 is TGTGCCAGCAGTTCCCGCGTATGGCAGTTCTTC. Translating it yields CASSSRVWQFF.

The chain is built from TRBV27 and TRBJ2-7; 11 bases fit TRBD2. The CDR3 contains 14 residues. After removal of 5 bases from V and 5 bases from J, the junction contained 5 bases not matched to a gene. Per germline, CDR1 MNHEY and CDR2 SMNVEV (reference sequence). The CDR3 is CASSTSGRADEQYF. CDR3 nucleotide sequence: TGTGCCAGCAGTACTAGCGGGAGAGCAGACGAGCAGTACTTC.